The 21 T cell receptor beta chains in this list originate from one sample, sequenced in a study of blood T cell repertoires in COVID-19 (TCRdb year 2020). Receptor libraries were prepared by the immunoSEQ multiplex PCR assay. Entries here come from immuneACCESS through TCRdb and include only in-frame sequences with V and J called. Some clones fail to appear in such tables; in the studies checked, an unresolved V gene covers under half of the shortfall, and the cause of the remainder is unknown. Here the sample has under 200,000 clones; about 80% occur a single time. The top ten clonotypes cover about 15% of the sample. The material sequenced was peripheral blood. The receptor source for this set is a young man with active or convalescent COVID-19.

The V call is TRBV9, the J call TRBJ1-1, with D unresolved. Trimming cost V 0 bases and J 2 bases, with 17 bases left between them. Germline V lookup: CDR1 SGDLS, CDR2 YYNGEE. There are 17 residues in the CDR3. CDR3 protein: CASSVGGSESLNTEAFF. CDR3 nucleotides: TGTGCCAGCAGCGTAGGAGGGTCAGAAAGTCTCAACACTGAAGCTTTCTTT.

CDR3 sequence reads: CASSEYKGQGVSPLHF. CDR3 nucleotides: TGTGCCAGCTCAGAATACAAGGGACAGGGAGTTTCACCCCTCCACTTT. The chain carries TRBV18 and TRBJ1-6; 9 bases are a match to TRBD1. This CDR3 comprises 16 residues. V shed 5 bases and J 9 bases; nucleotides not matched to a gene: 11. Looked up from germline, CDR1 is KGHSH and CDR2 is LQKENI.

This sequence joins TRBV14 and TRBJ2-1; the match to TRBD2 covers 9 bases. V lost 4 bases to trimming and J lost 5 bases; unmatched junction nucleotides: 3. The CDR3 has 14 amino acids. From germline, CDR1 is SGHDN and CDR2 FVKESK. The CDR3 spells CASSLGTSNNEQFF. The CDR3 DNA reads as TGTGCCAGCAGCCTCGGGACTAGCAACAATGAGCAGTTCTTC. The variable domain in full, with the rest retrieved from reference TRBV14 and TRBJ2-1, is EAGVTQFPSHSVIEKGQTVTLRCDPISGHDNLYWYRRVMGKEIKFLLHFVKESKQDESGMPNNRFLAERTGGTYSTLKVQPAELEDSGVYFCASSLGTSNNEQFFGPGTRLTVL.

The V and J genes are TRBV24-1 and TRBJ1-2; D call uncertain. The V end lost 0 bases, the J end lost 4 bases, and 14 bases lay between the germline ends. The CDR3 is made up of 16 amino acids. The V gene's germline CDR1 is KGHDR and CDR2 SFDVKD. CDR3 DNA: TGTGCCACCAGTGATTTGAATACAGAAACCACCTATGGCTACACCTTC. It yields the protein CATSDLNTETTYGYTF.

The J gene is TRBJ2-4, the V gene TRBV6-5; D may be TRBD1 (6 bases). The CDR3 sequence is 15 residues long. V lost 6 bases, J lost 0 bases, and 12 bases lay in between. Germline CDR1 reads MNHEY; CDR2 reads SVGAGI. Here the CDR3 DNA reads TGTGCCAGCAGCAGGACAGCTTTAGCCAAAAACATTCAGTACTTC. Protein sequence: CASSRTALAKNIQYF.

The chain links TRBV7-3 to TRBJ1-5; 10 bases line up with TRBD1. CDR3 length: 15 amino acids. V lost 5 bases to trimming and J lost 5 bases; unmatched junction nucleotides: 6. Germline lookup yields CDR1 SGHTA and CDR2 FQGTGA. The CDR3: CASSRAGTGDQPQHF. The CDR3 DNA follows: TGTGCCAGCAGCCGCGCCGGGACAGGGGATCAGCCCCAGCATTTT. The full variable domain, in which reference TRBV7-3 and TRBJ1-5 provide the parts outside the CDR3, is GAGVSQTPSNKVTEKGKYVELRCDPISGHTALYWYRQSLGQGPEFLIYFQGTGAADDSGLPNDRFFAVRPEGSVSTLKIQRTERGDSAVYLCASSRAGTGDQPQHFGDGTRLSIL.

V and J are TRBV7-3 and TRBJ2-2, with 8 nucleotides matching TRBD1. J lost 7 bases, V lost 5 bases, and 6 bases had no gene match. CDR1 and CDR2 from the germline V gene are SGHTA and FQGTGA. The CDR3 is 14 residues long. CDR3 residues: CASSPWTGSGELFF. The DNA of the CDR3 is TGTGCCAGCAGCCCCTGGACAGGGAGCGGGGAGCTGTTTTTT.

The rearrangement uses TRBV5-4 and TRBJ1-4; tentative D call: TRBD1 (5 bases). The CDR3 loop spans 14 amino acids. Between the trimmed V and J ends, which lost 1 base and 5 bases, there was a span of 9 bases. Germline values: CDR1 SGHNT, CDR2 YYREEE (reference sequence). The CDR3: CASSLSGGNEKLFF. The CDR3 DNA is TGTGCCAGCAGCTTGTCGGGGGGGAATGAAAAACTGTTTTTT.

V gene TRBV6-6 combines with J gene TRBJ1-1; D is ambiguous. Trimming shortened V by 6 bases and J by 0 bases, and 8 bases separated the two germline ends. The CDR3 extends over 13 amino acids. Germline V lookup: CDR1 MNHNY, CDR2 SVGAGI (reference sequence). The CDR3: CASSLSVNTEAFF. In DNA, the CDR3 is TGTGCCAGCAGCCTCAGTGTGAACACTGAAGCTTTCTTT.

The rearrangement joins TRBV30 to TRBJ2-1; a weak D match, TRBD2 (5 bases). CDR3 size: 11 residues. The ends were cut back, 6 bases at V and 3 bases at J, with 6 bases in the middle. Germline loops: CDR1 GTSNPN, CDR2 SVGIG (reference sequence). CDR3: CACTSYNEQFF. DNA for the CDR3: TGTGCCTGCACTAGCTACAATGAGCAGTTCTTC.

V gene TRBV29-1 combines with J gene TRBJ1-2, with 8 bases identical to TRBD1. This CDR3 spans 13 amino acids. Germline values: CDR1 SQVTM, CDR2 ANQGSEA. J gave up 6 bases and V 4 bases, and 7 bases lay outside the gene matches. This CDR3 is CSVVTGGRDGYTF. The CDR3 DNA reads as TGCAGCGTTGTCACAGGGGGAAGGGATGGCTACACCTTC.

This clone was recorded only once. The CDR3 loop is CASRRTGTGGDTQYF. The CDR3 coding sequence is TGTGCCAGTAGGAGAACCGGGACAGGGGGAGATACGCAGTATTTT. The chain has TRBV19 and TRBJ2-3; TRBD1 agrees at 11 bases. V lost 6 bases, J lost 5 bases, and 7 bases stayed unmatched. The CDR3 is 15 residues long. CDR1 is LNHDA, CDR2 SQIVND, per germline (reference sequence).

The chain joins TRBV30 to TRBJ2-1, with 11 bases matching TRBD2. This CDR3 is built from 15 residues. Germline V gene lookup returns CDR1 GTSNPN and CDR2 SVGIG (reference sequence). With V trimmed by 4 bases and J by 5 bases, 7 bases remained unmatched. The DNA of the CDR3 is TGTGCCTGGATGATGGGACTAGCGGTCGACAATGAGCAGTTCTTC. Protein sequence: CAWMMGLAVDNEQFF.

The CDR3 reads CASSGQGNSPLHF. CDR3 sequence (DNA): TGCGCCAGCAGTGGACAGGGTAATTCACCCCTCCACTTT. The rearrangement links TRBV23-1 to TRBJ1-6; 8 positions agree with TRBD1. TRBV23-1 is flagged as an ORF with uncertain function. V dropped 5 bases and J dropped 6; count of bases not matched to a gene: 0. The CDR3 has 13 residues.

The chain employs TRBV14 and TRBJ2-1; maybe TRBD2 (5 bases). This CDR3 has 17 residues. Per the germline V gene, CDR1 is SGHDN and CDR2 is FVKESK. Trimming removed 2 bases at V and 7 bases at J, with 21 bases between. CDR3 amino acids: CASSQSGLSLWRNEQFF. The CDR3 nucleotides read TGTGCCAGCAGCCAATCAGGACTCTCTCTTTGGCGGAATGAGCAGTTCTTC.

The genes are TRBV7-9 and TRBJ1-1; D perhaps matches TRBD1 (5 bases). The CDR3 loop spans 14 amino acids. V shed 5 bases and J shed 3 bases, with 13 bases lying between them. Germline loops: CDR1 SEHNR, CDR2 FQNEAQ (reference sequence). The CDR3 region is CASSEAIRDTEAFF. The DNA of the CDR3 is TGTGCCAGCAGCGAAGCTATCAGGGACACTGAAGCTTTCTTT.

The V and J genes are TRBV19 and TRBJ2-3, with 7 bases aligning to TRBD1. V shed 8 bases, J shed 0 bases, and the junction held 8 bases outside the gene matches. Germline CDR1 and CDR2: LNHDA and SQIVND (reference sequence). The CDR3 spans 15 residues. The DNA for the CDR3 is TGTGCCAGTGGACTCGGGACAGATAGCACAGATACGCAGTATTTT. Encoded protein: CASGLGTDSTDTQYF.

The chain links TRBV2 to TRBJ1-5; D may be TRBD1 (5 bases). Deletions cut 6 bases from V and 4 bases from J, with 16 bases between. Germline-derived CDR1 and CDR2 are SNHLY and FYNNEI. This CDR3 contains 15 residues. The CDR3 nucleotides are TGTGCCAGCAGGGAATCCACCGGGGGGAATCAGCCCCAGCATTTT. Translation: CASRESTGGNQPQHF.

The chain carries TRBV6-5 and TRBJ2-1, with a weak D call TRBD1 (6 bases). This CDR3 region has 14 residues. The V end lost 7 bases, the J end lost 4 bases, and 14 bases lay between the germline ends. Per the germline V gene, CDR1 is MNHEY and CDR2 is SVGAGI. The CDR3 reads CASTKGGGYNEQFF. The CDR3, as DNA: TGTGCCAGCACAAAAGGGGGTGGTTACAATGAGCAGTTCTTC.

This chain connects TRBV5-1 to TRBJ1-5; D is unclear. This CDR3 comprises 14 residues. Germline CDR1 is SGHRS and CDR2 is YFSETQ. Trimming took off 9 bases at V and 3 bases at J, with 16 bases between the two ends. CDR3 in DNA: TGCGCCACCCACCTTAGGGAGTCCAATCAGCCCCAGCATTTT. Amino acid sequence: CATHLRESNQPQHF.

The chain has TRBV19 and TRBJ2-3, with D possibly matching TRBD1 (6 bases). This CDR3 is built from 15 residues. V gave up 0 bases and J gave up 4 bases, with 11 bases separating them. CDR1 LNHDA and CDR2 SQIVND come from the germline V gene (reference sequence). The CDR3 protein is CASSIDPTGPDTQYF. The CDR3 region has the DNA TGTGCCAGTAGTATAGACCCCACAGGGCCAGATACGCAGTATTTT.